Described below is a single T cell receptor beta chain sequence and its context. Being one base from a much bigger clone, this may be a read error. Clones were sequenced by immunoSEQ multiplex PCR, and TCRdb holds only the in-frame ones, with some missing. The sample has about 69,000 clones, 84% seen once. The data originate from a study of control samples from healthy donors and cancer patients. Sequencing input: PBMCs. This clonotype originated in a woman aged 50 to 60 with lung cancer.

In nucleotides, the CDR3 is TGTGCCAGCAGCACCGGGACAGATTATGGCTACACCTTC. Its translation: CASSTGTDYGYTF. This sequence joins TRBV7-2 and TRBJ1-2; 7 bases align to TRBD1. This CDR3 is built from 13 residues. Looked up from germline, CDR1 is SGHTA and CDR2 is FQGNSA. The V and J ends lost 5 bases and 5 bases, in that order; junction bases with no gene match: 5.